This entry concerns a single TCR beta chain. This sample was included in a study of cytomegalovirus exposure and HLA in healthy donors. Study as a whole: Counted in an early data release were approximately 85 million unique TCRs from HLA-typed donors.

Looked up from germline, CDR1 is SQVTM and CDR2 is ANQGSEA. The ends were cut back, 0 bases at V and 8 bases at J, with 18 bases in the middle. CDR3 size: 15 residues. With 60 Vbeta and 13 Jbeta primers, the PCR was carried out. Under the authors' procedure: There were about 80 million unique TCR beta chains by a later count, and approximately 10 million of them were shared. Generated by immunoSEQ multiplex PCR, the TCRdb table keeps only in-frame clones and is missing some. V, J and clone size are those of that table, while D and trimming were read from the DNA. The sample records more than 110,000 clones, less than 85% being singletons.

The sequence was collected from a woman in her forties or fifties in good health and CMV-seropositive. Sample: PBMCs. The rearrangement links TRBV29-1 to TRBJ2-3; D is perhaps TRBD2 (5 bases). This chain's CDR3 is CSVEEERGYAGTQYF. CDR3 bases: TGCAGCGTTGAAGAGGAAAGAGGTTACGCGGGTACGCAGTATTTT.